One sample yielded the 13 T cell receptor beta chains listed below, sequenced in a study of cytomegalovirus exposure and HLA in healthy donors. Use of 60 Vbeta and 13 Jbeta primers characterized the PCR. Some clones are missing from TCRdb's copy, which holds only in-frame ones; the method was immunoSEQ multiplex PCR. Here the sample spans 150,000 to 170,000 clones, roughly 79% being singletons. Sequenced: PBMCs. The receptors shown here come from a man between 18 and 35 years old in good health and CMV-seronegative.

The rearrangement links TRBV7-9 to TRBJ2-3; no reliable D call. Trimming removed 5 bases from V and 4 bases from J, with 7 bases in between. Germline CDR1 SEHNR, CDR2 FQNEAQ (reference sequence). This CDR3 has 12 amino acids. The CDR3 loop reads CASSVIPDTQYF. DNA of the CDR3: TGTGCCAGCAGCGTTATTCCAGATACGCAGTATTTT. Using reference TRBV7-9 and TRBJ2-3 for the parts outside the CDR3, the full variable domain is DTGVSQNPRHKITKRGQNVTFRCDPISEHNRLYWYRQTLGQGPEFLTYFQNEAQLEKSRLLSDRFSAERPKGSFSTLEIQRTEQGDSAMYLCASSVIPDTQYFGPGTRLTVL.

This clone turned up a few times. The chain has TRBV10-3 and TRBJ1-2; D unclear. This CDR3 comprises 12 residues. The V end lost 3 bases, the J end lost 8 bases, and 10 bases lay between the germline ends. The germline V gene has CDR1 ENHRY and CDR2 SYGVKD. The CDR3 DNA sequence: TGTGCCATCAGTGATCCTCCCTTGGGCTACACCTTC. Translation gives CAISDPPLGYTF.

This sequence joins TRBV7-2 and TRBJ2-5, with D possibly TRBD2 on 6 matching bases. Germline CDR1 reads SGHTA; CDR2 reads FQGNSA. The CDR3 extends over 20 amino acids. With 0 bases removed from V and 0 bases from J, the gap between germline ends came to 23 bases. The CDR3 reads CASSLAPRGSGGAYQETQYF. CDR3 coding DNA: TGTGCCAGCAGCTTAGCTCCCCGCGGTAGCGGTGGCGCGTACCAAGAGACCCAGTACTTC.

This chain connects TRBV5-6 to TRBJ1-1; possible D gene TRBD1, 6 bases. Germline V gene data show CDR1 as SGHDT and CDR2 as YYEEEE. This CDR3 is built from 14 residues. The germline V and J ends were trimmed by 3 bases and 4 bases, with 13 bases remaining between them. CDR3 amino acids: CASSSAGAGTEAFF. The CDR3 bases are TGTGCCAGCAGCTCGGCGGGGGCTGGCACTGAAGCTTTCTTT.

A single count supports this clone. This rearrangement joins TRBV7-9 to TRBJ2-3, with TRBD2 as a possible D gene (5 bases). With 8 bases removed from V and 6 bases from J, the gap between germline ends came to 15 bases. Germline V gene lookup returns CDR1 SEHNR and CDR2 FQNEAQ (reference sequence). The CDR3 loop spans 13 amino acids. CDR3 sequence reads: CASASRDFDTQYF. In nucleotides, the CDR3 is TGTGCCAGCGCGTCCCGGGATTTCGATACGCAGTATTTT. The whole variable domain, remainder taken from reference TRBV7-9 and TRBJ2-3, is DTGVSQNPRHKITKRGQNVTFRCDPISEHNRLYWYRQTLGQGPEFLTYFQNEAQLEKSRLLSDRFSAERPKGSFSTLEIQRTEQGDSAMYLCASASRDFDTQYFGPGTRLTVL.

The chain has TRBV28 and TRBJ1-2, with 7 bases identical to TRBD1. This CDR3 is built from 14 residues. Trimming cost V 2 bases and J 2 bases; bases outside gene matches: 2. Germline CDR1 reads MDHEN; CDR2 reads SYDVKM. The CDR3 nucleotides are TGTGCCAGCAGTTTACGGACAGGCAACTATGGCTACACCTTC. It encodes CASSLRTGNYGYTF.

Comments on this clone: The junction shows a germline mismatch at one end, possibly a read error. The genes are TRBV7-9 and TRBJ2-3; the match to TRBD2 covers 10 bases. Germline V gives CDR1 SEHNR, CDR2 FQNEAQ (reference sequence). The CDR3 contains 15 residues. The CDR3 region has the DNA TGTTCCAGCAGCTACGGGGGGACTAGCGAAGATACGCAGTATTTT. This encodes CSSSYGGTSEDTQYF.

About this clone itself: A junction end diverges from the germline sequence, so it may reflect a read error. This chain uses TRBV6-5 with TRBJ2-6; D might be TRBD2 (7 bases). Germline V lookup: CDR1 MNHEY, CDR2 SVGAGI. The CDR3 has 15 amino acids. CDR3 DNA sequence: TGTGCCAGCGGAAGGGGTCGCCGGGGGGCCAACGGCCTGACTTTC. Its translation is CASGRGRRGANGLTF.

V is TRBV7-9 and J is TRBJ2-2, with 9 bases fitting TRBD2. V was clipped by 3 bases and J by 6 bases; unmatched bases: 8. The CDR3 length is 16 residues. The germline V gene encodes CDR1 SEHNR and CDR2 FQNEAQ (reference sequence). Here the CDR3 reads CASSLRERGAAGELFF. CDR3 nucleotides: TGTGCCAGCAGCTTGCGGGAGCGGGGGGCAGCCGGGGAGCTGTTTTTT.

This clone occurred once. The chain employs TRBV28 and TRBJ1-1, with a possible D match to TRBD1 (6 bases). The CDR3 sequence is 15 residues long. V was clipped by 6 bases and J by 0 bases, with 14 bases between them. Per germline, CDR1 MDHEN and CDR2 SYDVKM. CDR3 in amino acids: CASSPIGQMNTEAFF. DNA of the CDR3: TGTGCCAGCAGCCCGATCGGACAGATGAACACTGAAGCTTTCTTT. Based on the CDR3 plus reference TRBV28 and TRBJ1-1, the full variable domain is DVKVTQSSRYLVKRTGEKVFLECVQDMDHENMFWYRQDPGLGLRLIYFSYDVKMKEKGDIPEGYSVSREKKERFSLILESASTNQTSMYLCASSPIGQMNTEAFFGQGTRLTVV.

The chain carries TRBV15 and TRBJ2-7; possible D gene TRBD1, 6 bases. V was shortened by 0 bases and J by 1 base, with 10 bases between the two germline ends. Germline loops: CDR1 LNHNV, CDR2 YYDKDF (reference sequence). The length of the CDR3 is 15 residues. CDR3 nucleotide sequence: TGTGCCACCAGCAGAGAATACACAGGGTCCTACGAGCAGTACGTC. It encodes CATSREYTGSYEQYV.

This chain links TRBV5-5 with TRBJ1-5; a weak D match, TRBD1 (5 bases). CDR3 size: 17 residues. V lost 0 bases and J lost 0, with 13 bases in between. The germline V gene encodes CDR1 SGHKS and CDR2 YYEKEE (reference sequence). The CDR3 reads CASSLVGRAYSNQPQHF. CDR3 DNA sequence: TGTGCCAGCAGCTTGGTGGGCAGGGCGTATAGCAATCAGCCCCAGCATTTT.

A few counts support this clone. This chain uses TRBV27 with TRBJ1-6, with D uncertain. V was clipped by 7 bases and J by 10 bases, with 17 bases between them. CDR1 and CDR2 (germline): MNHEY, SMNVEV (reference sequence). This CDR3 has 14 residues. The CDR3 loop is CASTPSAGRSPLHF. The CDR3 nucleotides read TGTGCCAGCACCCCAAGTGCCGGGAGATCACCCCTCCACTTT.